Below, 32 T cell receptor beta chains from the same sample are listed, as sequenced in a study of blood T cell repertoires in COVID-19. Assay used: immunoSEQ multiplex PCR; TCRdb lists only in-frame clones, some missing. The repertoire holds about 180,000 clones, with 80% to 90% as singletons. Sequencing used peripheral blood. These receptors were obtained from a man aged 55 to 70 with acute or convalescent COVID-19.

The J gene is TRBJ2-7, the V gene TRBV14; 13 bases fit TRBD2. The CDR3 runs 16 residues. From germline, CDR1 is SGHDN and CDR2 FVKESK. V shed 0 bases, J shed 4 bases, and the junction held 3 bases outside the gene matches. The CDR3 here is CASSQDWTSGSYEQYF. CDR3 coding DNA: TGTGCCAGCAGCCAAGATTGGACTAGCGGGAGTTACGAGCAGTACTTC.

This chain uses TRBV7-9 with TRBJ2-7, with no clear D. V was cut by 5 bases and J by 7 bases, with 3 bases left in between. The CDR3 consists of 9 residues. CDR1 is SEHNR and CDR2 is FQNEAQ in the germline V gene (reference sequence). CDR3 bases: TGTGCCAGCAGCGAGGAGCAGTACTTC. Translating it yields CASSEEQYF.

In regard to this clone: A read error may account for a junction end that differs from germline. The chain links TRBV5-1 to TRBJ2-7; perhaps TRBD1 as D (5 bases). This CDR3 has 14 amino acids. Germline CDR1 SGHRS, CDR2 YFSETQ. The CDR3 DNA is TGCGCCAGCAGCTTCGGCAGGGTCTCCGACGAGCAGTACTTC. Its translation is CASSFGRVSDEQYF.

CDR3 bases: TGTGCCACCAGCAGAGGGGGGATCGGGACAGCTGAGGAGACCCAGTACTTC. As protein: CATSRGGIGTAEETQYF. This chain connects TRBV15 to TRBJ2-5; TRBD1 aligns across 7 bases. CDR1 and CDR2 from the germline V gene are LNHNV and YYDKDF (reference sequence). Trimming took 1 base from V and 5 from J; bases not matched to a gene: 13. The length of the CDR3 is 17 residues.

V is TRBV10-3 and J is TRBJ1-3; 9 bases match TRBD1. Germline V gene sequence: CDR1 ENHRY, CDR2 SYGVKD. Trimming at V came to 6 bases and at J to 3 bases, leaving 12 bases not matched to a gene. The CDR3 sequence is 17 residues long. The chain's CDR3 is CAISITGTGQFGNTIYF. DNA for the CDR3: TGTGCCATCAGCATAACTGGGACAGGGCAATTTGGAAACACCATATATTTT.

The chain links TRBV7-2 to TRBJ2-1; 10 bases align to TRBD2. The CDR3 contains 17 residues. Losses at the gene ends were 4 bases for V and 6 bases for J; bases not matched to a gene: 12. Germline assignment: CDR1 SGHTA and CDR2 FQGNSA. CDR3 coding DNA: TGTGCCAGCAGCTCGGGGGTAGCGGGAGGATATTCCAATGAGCAGTTCTTC. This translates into CASSSGVAGGYSNEQFF.

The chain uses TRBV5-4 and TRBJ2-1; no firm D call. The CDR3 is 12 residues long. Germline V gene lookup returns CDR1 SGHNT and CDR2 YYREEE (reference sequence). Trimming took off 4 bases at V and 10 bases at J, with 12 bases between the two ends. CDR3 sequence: CASSPGLAEQFF. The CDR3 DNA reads TGTGCCAGCAGCCCTGGTCTGGCAGAGCAGTTCTTC.

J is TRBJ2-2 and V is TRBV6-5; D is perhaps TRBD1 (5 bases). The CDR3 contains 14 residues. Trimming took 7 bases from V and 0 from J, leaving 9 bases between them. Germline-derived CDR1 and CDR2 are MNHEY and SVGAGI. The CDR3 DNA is TGTGCCAGCACCAGGGCCCCGAACACCGGGGAGCTGTTTTTT. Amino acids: CASTRAPNTGELFF.

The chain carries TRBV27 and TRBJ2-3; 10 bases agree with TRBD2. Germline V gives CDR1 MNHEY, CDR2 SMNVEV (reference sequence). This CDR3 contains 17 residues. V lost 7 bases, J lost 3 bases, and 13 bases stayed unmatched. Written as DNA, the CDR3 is TGTGCCAGCAAAGATTTGGCTAGCGGGAGACTGACAGATACGCAGTATTTT. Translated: CASKDLASGRLTDTQYF.

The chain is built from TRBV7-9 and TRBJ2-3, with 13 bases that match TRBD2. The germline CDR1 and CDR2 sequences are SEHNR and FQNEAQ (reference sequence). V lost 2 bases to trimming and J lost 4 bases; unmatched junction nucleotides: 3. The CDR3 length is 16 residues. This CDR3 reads CASSLRTSGSADTQYF. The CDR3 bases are TGTGCCAGCAGCTTACGGACTAGCGGGAGTGCAGATACGCAGTATTTT.

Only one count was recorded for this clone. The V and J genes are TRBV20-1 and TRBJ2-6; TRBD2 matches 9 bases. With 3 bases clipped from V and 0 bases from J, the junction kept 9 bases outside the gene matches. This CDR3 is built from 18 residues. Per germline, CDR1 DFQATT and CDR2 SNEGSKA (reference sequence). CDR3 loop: CSASTFQREASGANVLTF. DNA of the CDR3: TGCAGTGCTAGTACGTTTCAGCGGGAGGCCTCTGGGGCCAACGTCCTGACTTTC.

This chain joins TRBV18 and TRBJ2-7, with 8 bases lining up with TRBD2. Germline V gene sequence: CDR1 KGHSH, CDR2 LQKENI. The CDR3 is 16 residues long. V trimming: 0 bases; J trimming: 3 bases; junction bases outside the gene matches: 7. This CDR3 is CASSPPMAGGLYEQYF. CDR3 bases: TGTGCCAGCTCACCACCAATGGCGGGAGGTCTCTACGAGCAGTACTTC. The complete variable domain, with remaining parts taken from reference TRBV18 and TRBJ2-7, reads NAGVMQNPRHLVRRRGQEARLRCSPMKGHSHVYWYRQLPEEGLKFMVYLQKENIIDESGMPKERFSAEFPKEGPSILRIQQVVRGDSAAYFCASSPPMAGGLYEQYFGPGTRLTVT.

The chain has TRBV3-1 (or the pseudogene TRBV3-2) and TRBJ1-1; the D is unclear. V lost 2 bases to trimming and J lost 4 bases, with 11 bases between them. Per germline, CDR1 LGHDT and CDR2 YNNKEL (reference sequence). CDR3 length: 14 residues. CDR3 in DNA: TGTGCCAGCAGCCAAACCGCGTCGGGCACTGAAGCTTTCTTT. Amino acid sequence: CASSQTASGTEAFF.

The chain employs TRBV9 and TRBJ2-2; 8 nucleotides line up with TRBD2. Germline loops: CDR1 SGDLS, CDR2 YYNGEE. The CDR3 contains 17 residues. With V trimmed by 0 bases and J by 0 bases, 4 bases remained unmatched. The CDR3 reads CASSVGGGQANTGELFF. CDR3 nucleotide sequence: TGTGCCAGCAGCGTAGGCGGGGGGCAGGCGAACACCGGGGAGCTGTTTTTT.

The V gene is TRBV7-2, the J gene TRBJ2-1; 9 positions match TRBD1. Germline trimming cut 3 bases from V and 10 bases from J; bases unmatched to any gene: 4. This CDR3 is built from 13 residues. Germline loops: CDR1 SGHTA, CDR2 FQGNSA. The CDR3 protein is CASSFPGQGEQFF. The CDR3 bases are TGTGCCAGCAGCTTTCCGGGACAGGGCGAGCAGTTCTTC.

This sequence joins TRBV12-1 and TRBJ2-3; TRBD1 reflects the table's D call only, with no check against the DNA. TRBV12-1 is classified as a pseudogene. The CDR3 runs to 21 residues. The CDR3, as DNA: TGTGCCAGCAGCCAATACGCCGGACAGGGGGCTAGGCAGGAGGCCACAGATACGCAGTATTTT. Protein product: CASSQYAGQGARQEATDTQYF.

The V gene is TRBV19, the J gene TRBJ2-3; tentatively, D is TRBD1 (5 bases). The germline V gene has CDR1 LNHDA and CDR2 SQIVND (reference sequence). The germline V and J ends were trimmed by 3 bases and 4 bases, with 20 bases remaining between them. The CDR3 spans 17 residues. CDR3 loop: CASSMGYTGSVADTQYF. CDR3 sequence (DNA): TGTGCCAGTAGTATGGGATACACAGGATCGGTGGCAGATACGCAGTATTTT.

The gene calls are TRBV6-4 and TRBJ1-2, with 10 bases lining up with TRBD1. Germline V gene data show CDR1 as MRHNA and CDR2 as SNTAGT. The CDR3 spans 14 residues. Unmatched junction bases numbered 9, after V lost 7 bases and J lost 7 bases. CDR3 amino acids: CASKPDRGVSGYTF. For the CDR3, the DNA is TGTGCCAGCAAACCGGACAGGGGGGTGTCTGGCTACACCTTC.

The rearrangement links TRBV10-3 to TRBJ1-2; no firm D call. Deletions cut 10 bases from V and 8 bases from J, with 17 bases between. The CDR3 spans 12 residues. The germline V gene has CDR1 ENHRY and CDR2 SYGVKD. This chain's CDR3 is CASTGFRGGYTF. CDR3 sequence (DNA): TGTGCCAGTACGGGTTTCAGAGGCGGCTACACCTTC.

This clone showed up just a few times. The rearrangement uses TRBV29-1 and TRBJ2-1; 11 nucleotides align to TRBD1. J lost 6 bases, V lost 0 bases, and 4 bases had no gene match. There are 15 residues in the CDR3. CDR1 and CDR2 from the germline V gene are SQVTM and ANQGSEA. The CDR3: CSVEEGQGGINEQFF. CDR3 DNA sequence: TGCAGCGTTGAAGAGGGACAGGGGGGAATCAATGAGCAGTTCTTC.

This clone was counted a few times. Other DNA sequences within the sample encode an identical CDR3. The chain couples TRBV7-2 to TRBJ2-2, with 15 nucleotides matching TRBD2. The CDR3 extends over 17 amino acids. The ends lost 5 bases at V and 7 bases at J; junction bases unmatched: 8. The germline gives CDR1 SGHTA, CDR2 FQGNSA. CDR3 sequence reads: CASSPPGLAGGGGELFF. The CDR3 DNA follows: TGTGCCAGCAGCCCCCCGGGACTAGCGGGAGGAGGCGGGGAGCTGTTTTTT.

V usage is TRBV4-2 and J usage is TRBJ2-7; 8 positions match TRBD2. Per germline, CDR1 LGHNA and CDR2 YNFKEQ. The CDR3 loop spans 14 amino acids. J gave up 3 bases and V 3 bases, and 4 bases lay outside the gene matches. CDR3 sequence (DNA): TGTGCCAGCAGCCAGAGCGGGAGTCTCTACGAGCAGTACTTC. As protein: CASSQSGSLYEQYF.

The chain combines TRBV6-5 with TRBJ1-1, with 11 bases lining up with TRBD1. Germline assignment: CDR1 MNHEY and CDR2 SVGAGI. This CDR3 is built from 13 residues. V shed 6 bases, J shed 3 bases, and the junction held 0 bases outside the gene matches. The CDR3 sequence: CASRGQGDTEAFF. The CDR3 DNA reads TGTGCCAGCAGGGGACAGGGGGACACTGAAGCTTTCTTT.

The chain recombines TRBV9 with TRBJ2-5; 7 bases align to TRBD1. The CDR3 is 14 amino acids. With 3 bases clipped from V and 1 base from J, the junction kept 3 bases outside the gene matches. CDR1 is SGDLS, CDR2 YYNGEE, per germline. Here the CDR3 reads CASSAGQLQETQYF. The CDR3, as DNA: TGTGCCAGCAGCGCGGGACAGCTCCAAGAGACCCAGTACTTC.

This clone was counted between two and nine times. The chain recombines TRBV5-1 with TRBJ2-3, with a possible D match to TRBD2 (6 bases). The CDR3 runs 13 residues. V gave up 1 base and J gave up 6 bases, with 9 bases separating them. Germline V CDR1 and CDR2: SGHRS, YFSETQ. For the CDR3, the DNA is TGCGCCAGCAGCTTGACCGGAGGGGATACGCAGTATTTT. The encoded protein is CASSLTGGDTQYF. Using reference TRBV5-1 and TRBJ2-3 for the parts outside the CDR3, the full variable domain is KAGVTQTPRYLIKTRGQQVTLSCSPISGHRSVSWYQQTPGQGLQFLFEYFSETQRNKGNFPGRFSGRQFSNSRSEMNVSTLELGDSALYLCASSLTGGDTQYFGPGTRLTVL.

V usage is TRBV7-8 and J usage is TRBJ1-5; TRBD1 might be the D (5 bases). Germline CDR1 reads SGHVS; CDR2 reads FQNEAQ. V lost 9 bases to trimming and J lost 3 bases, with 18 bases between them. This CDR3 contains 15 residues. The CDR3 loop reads CASKQGMVDNQPQHF. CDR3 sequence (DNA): TGTGCCAGTAAGCAGGGTATGGTCGACAATCAGCCCCAGCATTTT.

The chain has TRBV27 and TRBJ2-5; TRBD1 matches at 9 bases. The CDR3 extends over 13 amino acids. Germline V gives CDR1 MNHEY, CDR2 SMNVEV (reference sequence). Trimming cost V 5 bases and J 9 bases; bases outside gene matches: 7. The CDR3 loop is CASSMTGQGAQYF. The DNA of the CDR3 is TGTGCCAGCAGTATGACGGGACAGGGAGCCCAGTACTTC.

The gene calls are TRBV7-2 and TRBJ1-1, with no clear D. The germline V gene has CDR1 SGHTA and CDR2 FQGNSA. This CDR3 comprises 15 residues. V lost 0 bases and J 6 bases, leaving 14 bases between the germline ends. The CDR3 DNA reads TGTGCCAGCAGCTTAGCTCGGGGAAGAGGTTCTGAAGCTTTCTTT. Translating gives CASSLARGRGSEAFF.

CDR3 bases: TGTGCCAGCAGCCATTTAGCGGGGCATCCCTACGAGCAGTACTTC. Amino acids: CASSHLAGHPYEQYF. This chain connects TRBV3-1 (or the pseudogene TRBV3-2) to TRBJ2-7; 8 positions match TRBD2. The J segment lost 2 bases and the V segment lost 3 bases, leaving 6 bases of the junction unmatched. This CDR3 contains 15 residues. The germline V gene encodes CDR1 LGHDT and CDR2 YNNKEL (reference sequence).

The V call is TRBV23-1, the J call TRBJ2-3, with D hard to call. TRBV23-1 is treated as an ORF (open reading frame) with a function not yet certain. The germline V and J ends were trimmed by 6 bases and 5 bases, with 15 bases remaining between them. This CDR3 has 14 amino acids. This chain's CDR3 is CASSLQGEGDTQYF. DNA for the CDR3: TGCGCCAGCAGCCTCCAAGGAGAAGGAGATACGCAGTATTTT.

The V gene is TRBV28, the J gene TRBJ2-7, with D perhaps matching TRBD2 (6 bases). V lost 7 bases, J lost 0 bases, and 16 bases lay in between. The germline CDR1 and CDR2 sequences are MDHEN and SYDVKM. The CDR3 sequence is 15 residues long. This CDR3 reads CASMNPGLSSYEQYF. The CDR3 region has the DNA TGTGCCAGCATGAATCCGGGACTTAGCTCCTACGAGCAGTACTTC.

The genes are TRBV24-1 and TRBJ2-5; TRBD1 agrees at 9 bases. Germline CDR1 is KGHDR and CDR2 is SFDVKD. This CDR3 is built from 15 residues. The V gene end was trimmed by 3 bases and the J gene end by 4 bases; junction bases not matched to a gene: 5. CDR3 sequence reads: CATSDTRTGAETQYF. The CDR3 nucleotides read TGTGCCACCAGTGATACCCGGACAGGGGCAGAGACCCAGTACTTC.